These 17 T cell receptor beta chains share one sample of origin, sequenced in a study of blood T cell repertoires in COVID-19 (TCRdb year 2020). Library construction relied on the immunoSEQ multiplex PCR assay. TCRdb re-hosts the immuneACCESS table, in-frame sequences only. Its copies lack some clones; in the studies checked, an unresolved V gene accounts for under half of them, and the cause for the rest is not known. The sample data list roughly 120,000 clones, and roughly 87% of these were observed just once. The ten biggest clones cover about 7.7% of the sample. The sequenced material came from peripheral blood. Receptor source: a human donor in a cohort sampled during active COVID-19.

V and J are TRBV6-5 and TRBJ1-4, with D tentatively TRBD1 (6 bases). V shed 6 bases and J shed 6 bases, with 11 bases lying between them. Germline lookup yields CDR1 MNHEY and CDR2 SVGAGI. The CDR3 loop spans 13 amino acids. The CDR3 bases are TGTGCCAGCAGGACAACAGGGTATGAAAAACTGTTTTTT. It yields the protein CASRTTGYEKLFF.

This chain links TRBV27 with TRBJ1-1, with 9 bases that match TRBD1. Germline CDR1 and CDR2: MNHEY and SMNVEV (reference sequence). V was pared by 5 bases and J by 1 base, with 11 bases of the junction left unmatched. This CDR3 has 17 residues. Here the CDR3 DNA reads TGTGCCAGCAGTCCTAGGACAGGGGTTGGTCGGAACACTGAAGCTTTCTTT. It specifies CASSPRTGVGRNTEAFF.

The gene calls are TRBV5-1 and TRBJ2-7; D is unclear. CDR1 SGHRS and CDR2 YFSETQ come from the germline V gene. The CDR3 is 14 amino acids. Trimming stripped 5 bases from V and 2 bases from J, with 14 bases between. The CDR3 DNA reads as TGCGCCAGCAGTCCTCAGGTGGGTCCCTACGAGCAGTACTTC. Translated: CASSPQVGPYEQYF. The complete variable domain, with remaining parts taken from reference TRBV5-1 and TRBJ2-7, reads KAGVTQTPRYLIKTRGQQVTLSCSPISGHRSVSWYQQTPGQGLQFLFEYFSETQRNKGNFPGRFSGRQFSNSRSEMNVSTLELGDSALYLCASSPQVGPYEQYFGPGTRLTVT.

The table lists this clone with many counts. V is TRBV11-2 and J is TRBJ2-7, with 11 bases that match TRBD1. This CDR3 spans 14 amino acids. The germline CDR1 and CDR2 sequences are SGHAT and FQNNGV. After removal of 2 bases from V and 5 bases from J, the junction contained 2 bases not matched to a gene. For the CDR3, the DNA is TGTGCCAGCAGCTTATGGACAGGGGGCGACGAGCAGTACTTC. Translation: CASSLWTGGDEQYF.

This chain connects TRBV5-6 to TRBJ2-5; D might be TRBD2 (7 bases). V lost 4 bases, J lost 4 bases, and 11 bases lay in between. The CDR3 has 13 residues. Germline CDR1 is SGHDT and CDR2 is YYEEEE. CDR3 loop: CASSVRGPETQYF. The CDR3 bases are TGTGCCAGCAGCGTGCGGGGGCCAGAGACCCAGTACTTC. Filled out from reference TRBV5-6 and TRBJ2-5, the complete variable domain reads DAGVTQSPTHLIKTRGQQVTLRCSPKSGHDTVSWYQQALGQGPQFIFQYYEEEERQRGNFPDRFSGHQFPNYSSELNVNALLLGDSALYLCASSVRGPETQYFGPGTRLLVL.

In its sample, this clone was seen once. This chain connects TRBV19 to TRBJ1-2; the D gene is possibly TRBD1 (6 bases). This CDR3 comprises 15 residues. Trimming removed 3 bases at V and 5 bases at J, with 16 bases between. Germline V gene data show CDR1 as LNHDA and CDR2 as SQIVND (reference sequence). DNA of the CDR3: TGTGCCAGTAGTATCGGAGGACAGACCACTTATGGCTACACCTTC. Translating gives CASSIGGQTTYGYTF.

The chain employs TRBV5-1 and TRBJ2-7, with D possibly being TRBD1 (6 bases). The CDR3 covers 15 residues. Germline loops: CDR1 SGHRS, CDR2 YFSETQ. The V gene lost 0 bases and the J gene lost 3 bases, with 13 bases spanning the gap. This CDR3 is CASSLEAGTFYEQYF. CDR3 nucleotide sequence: TGCGCCAGCAGCTTGGAGGCAGGGACATTCTACGAGCAGTACTTC.

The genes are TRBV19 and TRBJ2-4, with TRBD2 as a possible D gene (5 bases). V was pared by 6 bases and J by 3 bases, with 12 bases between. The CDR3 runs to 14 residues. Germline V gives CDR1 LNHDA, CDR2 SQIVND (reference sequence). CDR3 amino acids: CASRSSSGKNIQYF. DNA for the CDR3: TGTGCCAGTAGGTCTAGCTCGGGCAAAAACATTCAGTACTTC. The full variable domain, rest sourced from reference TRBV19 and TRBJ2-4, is DGGITQSPKYLFRKEGQNVTLSCEQNLNHDAMYWYRQDPGQGLRLIYYSQIVNDFQKGDIAEGYSVSREKKESFPLTVTSAQKNPTAFYLCASRSSSGKNIQYFGAGTRLSVL.

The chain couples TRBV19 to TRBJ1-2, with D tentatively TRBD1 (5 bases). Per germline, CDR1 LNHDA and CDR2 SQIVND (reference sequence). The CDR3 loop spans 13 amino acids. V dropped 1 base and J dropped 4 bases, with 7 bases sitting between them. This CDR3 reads CASSIGQTYGYTF. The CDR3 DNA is TGTGCCAGTAGTATAGGACAGACCTATGGCTACACCTTC.

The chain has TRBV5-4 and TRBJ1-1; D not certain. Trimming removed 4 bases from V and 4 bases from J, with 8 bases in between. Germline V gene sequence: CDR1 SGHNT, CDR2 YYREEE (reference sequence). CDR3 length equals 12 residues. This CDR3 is CASSKEATEAFF. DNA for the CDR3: TGTGCCAGCAGCAAGGAGGCCACTGAAGCTTTCTTT. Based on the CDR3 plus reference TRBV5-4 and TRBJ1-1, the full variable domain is ETGVTQSPTHLIKTRGQQVTLRCSSQSGHNTVSWYQQALGQGPQFIFQYYREEENGRGNFPPRFSGLQFPNYSSELNVNALELDDSALYLCASSKEATEAFFGQGTRLTVV.

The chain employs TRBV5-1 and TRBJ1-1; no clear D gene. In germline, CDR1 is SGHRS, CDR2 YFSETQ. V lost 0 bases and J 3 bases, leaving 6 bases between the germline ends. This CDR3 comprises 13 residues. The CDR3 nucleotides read TGCGCCAGCAGCTTGGACGGGGACACTGAAGCTTTCTTT. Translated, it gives CASSLDGDTEAFF.

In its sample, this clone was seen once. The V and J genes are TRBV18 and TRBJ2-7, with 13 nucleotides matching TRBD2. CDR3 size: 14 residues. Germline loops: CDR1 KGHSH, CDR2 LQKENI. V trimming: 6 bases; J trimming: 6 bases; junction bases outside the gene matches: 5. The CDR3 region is CASSPRTSGSEQYF. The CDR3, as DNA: TGTGCCAGCTCCCCGCGGACTAGCGGGAGCGAGCAGTACTTC.

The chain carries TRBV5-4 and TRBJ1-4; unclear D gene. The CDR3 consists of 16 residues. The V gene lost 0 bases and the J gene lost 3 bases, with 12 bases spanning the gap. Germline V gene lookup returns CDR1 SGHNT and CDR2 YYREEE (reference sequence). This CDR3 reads CASSLGSAAANEKLFF. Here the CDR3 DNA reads TGTGCCAGCAGCTTGGGAAGCGCCGCGGCTAATGAAAAACTGTTTTTT.

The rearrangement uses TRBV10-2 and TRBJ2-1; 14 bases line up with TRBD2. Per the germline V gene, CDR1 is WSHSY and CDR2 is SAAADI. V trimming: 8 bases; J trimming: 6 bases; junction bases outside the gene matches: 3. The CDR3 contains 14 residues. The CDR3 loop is CASLTSGRANEQFF. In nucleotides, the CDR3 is TGCGCCAGCCTGACTAGCGGGAGGGCCAATGAGCAGTTCTTC.

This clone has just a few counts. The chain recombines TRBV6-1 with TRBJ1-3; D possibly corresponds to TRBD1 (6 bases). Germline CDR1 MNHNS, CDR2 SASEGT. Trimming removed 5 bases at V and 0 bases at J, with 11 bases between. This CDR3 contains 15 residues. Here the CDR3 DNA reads TGTGCCAGCAGTTTGGGGGCGAGCTCTGGAAACACCATATATTTT. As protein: CASSLGASSGNTIYF.

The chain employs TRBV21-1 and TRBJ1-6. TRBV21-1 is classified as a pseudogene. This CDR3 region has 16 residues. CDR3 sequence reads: CASSSRRGPGYSPLHF. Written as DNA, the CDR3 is TGTGCCAGCAGCTCTCGAAGAGGCCCCGGATATTCACCCCTCCACTTT.

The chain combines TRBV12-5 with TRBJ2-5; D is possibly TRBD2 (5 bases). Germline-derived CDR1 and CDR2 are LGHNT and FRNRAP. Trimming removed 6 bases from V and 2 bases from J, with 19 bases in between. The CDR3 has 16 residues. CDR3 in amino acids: CASGGTGSQAQETQYF. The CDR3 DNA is TGTGCTAGTGGGGGAACGGGGTCCCAGGCTCAAGAGACCCAGTACTTC.